This T cell receptor beta chain was captured in a study of T cell changes during pregnancy in multiple sclerosis. Clones were read by immunoSEQ multiplex PCR, and TCRdb kept only the in-frame ones, dropping some. The table includes 35,000 or so clones, roughly 90% detected once. The clonotype was recovered from a female donor in good health, enrolled as a control in a pregnancy study. The sample in question was CD4+ T cells from peripheral blood mononuclear cells, obtained after pregnancy.

The CDR3 DNA sequence: TGTGCCAGCAGTTCGGGGGGCACTAACTATGGCTACACCTTC. Translating it yields CASSSGGTNYGYTF. This rearrangement joins TRBV28 to TRBJ1-2, with D perhaps TRBD1 (6 bases). Trimming shortened V by 4 bases and J by 0 bases, and 9 bases separated the two germline ends. Germline V gene lookup returns CDR1 MDHEN and CDR2 SYDVKM. The CDR3 runs 14 residues.